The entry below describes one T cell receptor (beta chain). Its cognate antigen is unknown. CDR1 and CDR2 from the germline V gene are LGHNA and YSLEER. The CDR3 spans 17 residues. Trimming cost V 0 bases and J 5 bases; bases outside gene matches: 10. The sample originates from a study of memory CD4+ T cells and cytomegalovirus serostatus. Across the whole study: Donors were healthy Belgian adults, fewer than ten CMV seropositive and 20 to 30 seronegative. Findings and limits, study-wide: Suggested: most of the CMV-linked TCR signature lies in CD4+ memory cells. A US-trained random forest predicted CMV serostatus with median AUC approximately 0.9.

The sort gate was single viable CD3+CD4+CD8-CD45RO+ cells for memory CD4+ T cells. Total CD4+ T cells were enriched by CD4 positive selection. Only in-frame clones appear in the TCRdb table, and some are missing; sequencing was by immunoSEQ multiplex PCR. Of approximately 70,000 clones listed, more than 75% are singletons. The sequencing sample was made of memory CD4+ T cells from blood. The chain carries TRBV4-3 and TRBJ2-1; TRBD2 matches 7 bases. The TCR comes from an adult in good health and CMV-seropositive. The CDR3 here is CASSQDGPGGRHNEQFF. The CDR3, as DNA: TGCGCCAGCAGCCAAGATGGGCCGGGCGGGAGACACAATGAGCAGTTCTTC.